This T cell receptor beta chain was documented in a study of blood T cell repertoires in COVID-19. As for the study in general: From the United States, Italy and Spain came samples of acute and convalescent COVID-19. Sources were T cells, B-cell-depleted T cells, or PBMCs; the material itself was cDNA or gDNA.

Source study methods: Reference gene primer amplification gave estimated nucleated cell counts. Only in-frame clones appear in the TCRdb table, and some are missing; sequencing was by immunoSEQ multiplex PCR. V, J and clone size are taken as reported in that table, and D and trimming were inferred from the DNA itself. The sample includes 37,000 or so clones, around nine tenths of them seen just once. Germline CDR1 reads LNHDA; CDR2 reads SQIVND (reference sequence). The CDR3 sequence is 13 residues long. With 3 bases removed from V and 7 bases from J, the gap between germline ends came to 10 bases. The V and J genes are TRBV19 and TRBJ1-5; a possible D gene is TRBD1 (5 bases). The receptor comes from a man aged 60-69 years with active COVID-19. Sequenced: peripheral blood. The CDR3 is CASSMQGNQPQHF. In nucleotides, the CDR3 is TGTGCCAGTAGTATGCAGGGTAACCAGCCCCAGCATTTT.